Sequencing of this T cell receptor (beta chain) was carried out in a study of blood T cell repertoires in COVID-19. This clone was seen more than once but under ten times. The germline CDR1 and CDR2 sequences are SGHRS and YFSETQ. This CDR3 contains 18 residues. Trimming took 0 bases from V and 1 from J; bases not matched to a gene: 8. In the study's own analysis: Reference gene primer amplification gave nucleated cell count estimates. Some clones are missing from TCRdb's copy, which holds only in-frame ones; the method was immunoSEQ multiplex PCR. V, J and clone size reflect that table, while D and trimming were determined from the DNA. Of about 190,000 clones listed, around 87% are singletons.

The chain links TRBV5-1 to TRBJ1-1, with 11 bases aligning to TRBD1. The TCR was taken from a man aged 50 to 60 with acute or convalescent COVID-19. Sequenced: peripheral blood. The CDR3 region is CASSLAWDRGSPNTEAFF. The CDR3 nucleotides are TGCGCCAGCAGCTTGGCTTGGGACAGGGGGTCCCCGAACACTGAAGCTTTCTTT.